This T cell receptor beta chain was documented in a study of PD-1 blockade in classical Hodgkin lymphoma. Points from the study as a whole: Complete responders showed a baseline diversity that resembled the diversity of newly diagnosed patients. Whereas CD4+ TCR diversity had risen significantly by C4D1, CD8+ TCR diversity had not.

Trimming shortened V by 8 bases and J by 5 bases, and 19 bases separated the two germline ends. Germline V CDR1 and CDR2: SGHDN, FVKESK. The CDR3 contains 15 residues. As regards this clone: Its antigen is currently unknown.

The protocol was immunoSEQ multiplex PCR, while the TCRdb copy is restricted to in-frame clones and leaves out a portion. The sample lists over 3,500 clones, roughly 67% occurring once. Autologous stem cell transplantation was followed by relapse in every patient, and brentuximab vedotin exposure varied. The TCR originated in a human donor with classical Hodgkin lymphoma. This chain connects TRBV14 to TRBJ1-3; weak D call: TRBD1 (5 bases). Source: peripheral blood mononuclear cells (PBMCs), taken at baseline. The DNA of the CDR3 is TGTGCCAGCGGGCGGGGCCCAGGATGGAGAAACACCATATATTTT. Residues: CASGRGPGWRNTIYF.